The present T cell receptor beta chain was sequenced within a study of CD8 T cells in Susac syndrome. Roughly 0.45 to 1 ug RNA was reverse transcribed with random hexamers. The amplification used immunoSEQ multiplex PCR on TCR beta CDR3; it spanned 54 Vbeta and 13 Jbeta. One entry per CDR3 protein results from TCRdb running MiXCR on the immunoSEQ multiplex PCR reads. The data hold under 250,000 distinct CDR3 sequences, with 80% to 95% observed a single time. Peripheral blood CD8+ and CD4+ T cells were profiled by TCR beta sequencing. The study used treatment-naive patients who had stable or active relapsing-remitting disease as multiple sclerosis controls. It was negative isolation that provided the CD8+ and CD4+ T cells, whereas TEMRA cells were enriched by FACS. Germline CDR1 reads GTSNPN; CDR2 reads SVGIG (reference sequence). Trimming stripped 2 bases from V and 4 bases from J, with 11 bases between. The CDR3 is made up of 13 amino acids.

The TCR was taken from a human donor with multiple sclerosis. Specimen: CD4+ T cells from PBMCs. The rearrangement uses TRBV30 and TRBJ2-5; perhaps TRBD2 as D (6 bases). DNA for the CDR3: TGTGCCTGGAGTAAGGGAGGCTTAGAGACCCAGTACTTC. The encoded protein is CAWSKGGLETQYF.